The 14 T cell receptor beta chains given below trace back to one sample, sequenced in a study of T cell repertoires in cytomegalovirus infection. TCRdb re-called the reads with MiXCR, one entry per CDR3 protein. The sample consists of some 920,000 distinct CDR3 sequences, roughly 30% of them appearing once. These receptors are not linked to any known antigen. The specimen comprised cultured CD8+ T cells from PBMCs, sampled from culture after CMV antigen stimulation. Source of these receptors: a human donor in good health (CMV status not recorded). Some clones in this sample may be carry-over from other donors' samples.

The rearrangement links TRBV20-1 to TRBJ2-1; D may be TRBD1 (6 bases). There are 14 residues in the CDR3. Germline-derived CDR1 and CDR2 are DFQATT and SNEGSKA (reference sequence). Trimming took 2 bases from V and 8 from J, leaving 16 bases between them. The CDR3 region is CSARSFGTPDEQFF. The CDR3 region has the DNA TGCAGTGCTAGATCCTTTGGGACACCGGATGAGCAGTTCTTC.

About this clonotype itself: A read error may account for a junction end that differs from germline. The V gene is TRBV7-9, the J gene TRBJ2-5; no reliable D call. The CDR3 consists of 17 residues. CDR1 SEHNR and CDR2 FQNEAQ come from the germline V gene (reference sequence). CDR3 in amino acids: CASSSLIPSGLKAPKSF. As DNA, the CDR3 is TGTGCCAGCAGCTCTCTAATCCCCTCCGGGCTTAAGGCCCCCAAGAGCTTC.

This chain uses TRBV4-1 with TRBJ2-6; D uncertain. Trimming removed 0 bases at V and 2 bases at J, with 8 bases between. The germline CDR1 and CDR2 sequences are MGHRA and YSYEKL. The CDR3 has 16 amino acids. CDR3 residues: CASSQEVGPGANVLTF. CDR3 DNA: TGCGCCAGCAGCCAAGAGGTCGGCCCTGGGGCCAACGTCCTGACTTTC.

The chain combines TRBV27 with TRBJ2-1, with unresolved D. Deletions cut 1 base from V and 8 bases from J, with 12 bases between. CDR1 MNHEY and CDR2 SMNVEV come from the germline V gene (reference sequence). This CDR3 is 14 amino acids long. CDR3 in amino acids: CASSLWKKGHEQFF. CDR3 in DNA: TGTGCCAGCAGTTTATGGAAGAAGGGTCATGAGCAGTTCTTC.

V and J are TRBV10-3 and TRBJ2-7; tentatively, D is TRBD2 (7 bases). Germline V gene lookup returns CDR1 ENHRY and CDR2 SYGVKD. The V gene lost 3 bases and the J gene lost 2 bases, with 11 bases spanning the gap. The CDR3 consists of 14 residues. CDR3 protein: CAISEGGGPYEQYF. The CDR3 DNA reads TGTGCCATCAGTGAAGGGGGGGGCCCCTACGAGCAGTACTTC.

This clonotype appeared a few times. The chain recombines TRBV4-1 with TRBJ2-1; D ambiguous. V shed 0 bases and J shed 7 bases, with 16 bases lying between them. Germline lookup yields CDR1 MGHRA and CDR2 YSYEKL. CDR3 length: 16 residues. The CDR3 coding sequence is TGCGCCAGCAGCCAAGATGGAGAACCTTACTGGAATGAGCAGTTCTTC. Amino acid sequence: CASSQDGEPYWNEQFF.

The chain has TRBV15 and TRBJ1-2; D is ambiguous. Germline V gene sequence: CDR1 LNHNV, CDR2 YYDKDF (reference sequence). This CDR3 contains 14 residues. V was pared by 1 base and J by 3 bases, with 9 bases between. CDR3 DNA: TGTGCCACCAGCAGAGTAGAGTTGGACTATGGCTACACCTTC. As protein: CATSRVELDYGYTF.

The V and J genes are TRBV20-1 and TRBJ2-1; 12 bases are shared with TRBD2. V trimming: 0 bases; J trimming: 3 bases; junction bases outside the gene matches: 12. The CDR3 runs to 19 residues. CDR1 is DFQATT, CDR2 SNEGSKA, per germline (reference sequence). CDR3 sequence reads: CSARDLFTSGGQLYNEQFF. CDR3 nucleotides: TGCAGTGCTAGAGATCTGTTCACTAGCGGGGGGCAACTCTACAATGAGCAGTTCTTC.

Ten or more counts support this clonotype. The chain employs TRBV7-9 and TRBJ2-1, with a weak D call TRBD1 (6 bases). The CDR3 totals 15 residues. V lost 5 bases and J 8 bases, leaving 19 bases between the germline ends. The germline V gene has CDR1 SEHNR and CDR2 FQNEAQ (reference sequence). Here the CDR3 reads CASSNRDTLKDEQFF. Here the CDR3 DNA reads TGTGCCAGCAGCAACCGGGACACCCTCAAAGATGAGCAGTTCTTC.

The rearrangement joins TRBV7-6 to TRBJ2-2; D is perhaps TRBD1 (5 bases). The CDR3 totals 15 residues. Germline CDR1 SGHVS, CDR2 FNYEAQ. V lost 5 bases and J lost 7, with 17 bases in between. The CDR3 loop is CASSRGAGQGGELFF. The CDR3, as DNA: TGTGCCAGCAGCCGTGGAGCAGGACAAGGCGGGGAGCTGTTTTTT. Full variable domain (outside the CDR3, taken from reference TRBV7-6 and TRBJ2-2): GAGVSQSPRYKVTKRGQDVALRCDPISGHVSLYWYRQALGQGPEFLTYFNYEAQQDKSGLPNDRFSAERPEGSISTLTIQRTEQRDSAMYRCASSRGAGQGGELFFGEGSRLTVL.

Many counts were recorded for this clonotype. This chain connects TRBV7-2 to TRBJ2-4, with 11 bases lining up with TRBD2. The V gene's germline CDR1 is SGHTA and CDR2 FQGNSA. V was pared by 4 bases and J by 8 bases, with 16 bases of the junction left unmatched. There are 18 residues in the CDR3. The CDR3 loop is CASSSPGTSGVWGDIQYF. The CDR3 DNA reads TGTGCCAGCAGCTCACCCGGGACTAGCGGTGTTTGGGGCGACATTCAGTACTTC.

The chain has TRBV19 and TRBJ2-3; TRBD2 aligns across 9 bases. CDR1 and CDR2 from the germline V gene are LNHDA and SQIVND (reference sequence). V lost 3 bases to trimming and J lost 2 bases; unmatched junction nucleotides: 3. The CDR3 loop spans 15 amino acids. CDR3 region: CASSILAGNTDTQYF. CDR3 bases: TGTGCCAGTAGTATCCTAGCGGGGAACACAGATACGCAGTATTTT.

The chain is built from TRBV15 and TRBJ1-5; unclear D gene. Germline values: CDR1 LNHNV, CDR2 YYDKDF (reference sequence). Trimming took 0 bases from V and 5 from J, leaving 17 bases between them. This CDR3 contains 17 residues. CDR3 coding DNA: TGTGCCACCAGCAGAGATCTAATTAGGCACGGAGATCAGCCCCAGCATTTT. This translates into CATSRDLIRHGDQPQHF.

The table lists this clonotype with a few counts. The chain links TRBV29-1 to TRBJ2-7; 7 nucleotides align to TRBD1. The CDR3 is 12 residues long. CDR1 is SQVTM, CDR2 ANQGSEA, per germline. V was clipped by 4 bases and J by 2 bases; unmatched bases: 2. The DNA of the CDR3 is TGCAGCGTTGTGAGGGGGCCCTACGAGCAGTACTTC. Translating it yields CSVVRGPYEQYF.